This passage covers 27 T cell receptor beta chains from one sample sequenced in a study of blood T cell repertoires in COVID-19. Profiled with immunoSEQ multiplex PCR; TCRdb holds only in-frame clones, not every one. This table has tens of thousands of clones, 75% to 90% appearing once. The specimen was peripheral blood. The receptors were gathered from a man at least 80 years old with acute or convalescent COVID-19.

The chain joins TRBV7-3 to TRBJ2-1, with a tentative D call TRBD1 (5 bases). The ends were cut back, 2 bases at V and 7 bases at J, with 9 bases in the middle. Germline CDR1 SGHTA, CDR2 FQGTGA. CDR3 size: 13 residues. CDR3 in amino acids: CASSLAGKNEQFF. The DNA for the CDR3 is TGTGCCAGCAGCTTAGCAGGGAAGAATGAGCAGTTCTTC.

The rearrangement uses TRBV7-2 and TRBJ1-5; a possible D gene is TRBD1 (5 bases). The CDR3 has 18 residues. CDR1 SGHTA and CDR2 FQGNSA come from the germline V gene. V lost 2 bases, J lost 0 bases, and 17 bases lay in between. DNA for the CDR3: TGTGCCAGCAGCTTAACCCGGACACTGTCGAATAGCAATCAGCCCCAGCATTTT. Its protein is CASSLTRTLSNSNQPQHF.

The rearrangement links TRBV28 to TRBJ1-6; D remains ambiguous. Germline V lookup: CDR1 MDHEN, CDR2 SYDVKM. Trimming pared 6 bases from V and 7 bases from J, leaving 22 bases between. The CDR3 sequence is 17 residues long. CDR3 protein: CASRRTGITLLNSPLHF. The CDR3 DNA follows: TGTGCCAGCAGAAGGACGGGGATTACCCTTTTAAATTCACCCCTCCACTTT. Full variable domain (outside the CDR3, taken from reference TRBV28 and TRBJ1-6): DVKVTQSSRYLVKRTGEKVFLECVQDMDHENMFWYRQDPGLGLRLIYFSYDVKMKEKGDIPEGYSVSREKKERFSLILESASTNQTSMYLCASRRTGITLLNSPLHFGNGTRLTVT.

As concerns this clone: The junction departs from the called germline gene at one end, perhaps through a read error. CDR3 region: CTSSPGTGGTDTQYF. DNA for the CDR3: TGTACCAGCAGCCCAGGGACAGGGGGAACAGATACGCAGTATTTT. The V gene is TRBV11-2, the J gene TRBJ2-3, with TRBD1 matching 11 bases. Germline CDR1 is SGHAT and CDR2 is FQNNGV. This CDR3 has 15 amino acids.

The CDR3 loop reads CASSAGTGGRDEQFF. In DNA, the CDR3 is TGTGCCAGCAGCGCCGGGACAGGGGGTCGCGATGAGCAGTTCTTC. V is TRBV6-2 or TRBV6-3 and J is TRBJ2-1, with 11 bases fitting TRBD1. The trim removed 6 bases at V and 8 bases at J, leaving 9 bases unmatched. CDR3 size: 15 residues. Germline V gene data show CDR1 as MNHEY and CDR2 as SVGEGT.

V and J are TRBV6-6 and TRBJ2-7; TRBD2 aligns across 10 bases. Per the germline V gene, CDR1 is MNHNY and CDR2 is SVGAGI (reference sequence). The CDR3 length is 14 residues. J lost 3 bases, V lost 6 bases, and 5 bases had no gene match. The CDR3 DNA follows: TGTGCCAGCAGGCCCGGGACTAGCGTCTACGAGCAGTACTTC. Translated, it gives CASRPGTSVYEQYF.

The CDR3 sequence: CASSSDRAKFRNTIYF. Here the CDR3 DNA reads TGTGCCAGCAGCTCCGACAGGGCAAAGTTCCGAAACACCATATATTTT. The chain links TRBV5-6 to TRBJ1-3; 7 bases fit TRBD1. Looked up from germline, CDR1 is SGHDT and CDR2 is YYEEEE. This CDR3 region has 16 residues. Germline trimming cut 3 bases from V and 5 bases from J; bases unmatched to any gene: 11.

The genes are TRBV28 and TRBJ2-7; D uncertain. V lost 6 bases, J lost 4 bases, and 7 bases lay in between. From germline, CDR1 is MDHEN and CDR2 SYDVKM. This CDR3 contains 11 residues. The CDR3 is CASRRLYEQYF. Here the CDR3 DNA reads TGTGCCAGCAGGAGACTTTACGAGCAGTACTTC.

Comment on this clone: Its ends do not fully match the called genes, so a read error is possible. The J gene is TRBJ1-3, the V gene TRBV11-3; D is perhaps TRBD1 (6 bases). Germline values: CDR1 SGHNT, CDR2 YENEEA. This CDR3 comprises 16 residues. The CDR3 region is CAGSLRGLSSGNTIYF. In nucleotides, the CDR3 is TGTGCCGGCAGCCTCAGGGGCCTGAGCTCTGGAAACACCATATATTTT.

The chain joins TRBV7-8 to TRBJ2-7; a possible D gene is TRBD1 (6 bases). The germline V and J ends were trimmed by 8 bases and 2 bases, with 19 bases remaining between them. Germline values: CDR1 SGHVS, CDR2 FQNEAQ. The CDR3 totals 15 residues. For the CDR3, the DNA is TGTGCCAGCTTACCCCGGGACACAAACCCCTACGAGCAGTACTTC. Residues: CASLPRDTNPYEQYF.

This chain's CDR3 is CASTDGTDRTDTQYF. CDR3 DNA sequence: TGTGCCAGTACCGATGGGACTGACCGCACAGATACGCAGTATTTT. The chain is built from TRBV19 and TRBJ2-3, with D tentatively TRBD2 (6 bases). Germline CDR1 LNHDA, CDR2 SQIVND (reference sequence). Trimming removed 7 bases from V and 1 base from J, with 15 bases in between. The CDR3 runs to 15 residues.

The chain has TRBV10-3 and TRBJ1-1; 7 bases are shared with TRBD1. The germline V gene encodes CDR1 ENHRY and CDR2 SYGVKD. Trimming removed 8 bases from V and 3 bases from J; junction bases left unmatched: 6. There are 13 residues in the CDR3. For the CDR3, the DNA is TGTGCCATCCAGGGGGTGTGGGACACTGAAGCTTTCTTT. It specifies CAIQGVWDTEAFF.

This clone came up a few times. The chain joins TRBV10-1 to TRBJ1-2, with TRBD1 matching 9 bases. The germline gives CDR1 WNHNN, CDR2 SYGVQD (reference sequence). Trimming took 6 bases from V and 5 from J; bases not matched to a gene: 13. The CDR3 is made up of 16 amino acids. The CDR3 loop is CASRGYLLDRGYGYTF. As DNA, the CDR3 is TGCGCCAGCAGAGGCTACCTCTTGGACAGGGGATATGGCTACACCTTC.

J is TRBJ2-7 and V is TRBV18; TRBD1 aligns across 9 bases. The length of the CDR3 is 17 residues. Germline CDR1 is KGHSH and CDR2 is LQKENI. Germline trimming cut 2 bases from V and 7 bases from J; bases unmatched to any gene: 15. The chain's CDR3 is CASSPNRSDRGAWEQYF. In DNA, the CDR3 is TGTGCCAGCTCACCAAACAGGTCGGACAGGGGAGCTTGGGAGCAGTACTTC.

The chain carries TRBV29-1 and TRBJ1-1; TRBD1 matches at 8 bases. Germline loops: CDR1 SQVTM, CDR2 ANQGSEA. V dropped 7 bases and J dropped 4; count of bases not matched to a gene: 11. This CDR3 has 14 residues. The CDR3 reads CSASVGQGVTEAFF. The CDR3 DNA is TGCAGCGCCTCCGTCGGACAGGGTGTCACTGAAGCTTTCTTT.

The chain couples TRBV11-2 to TRBJ1-2; 9 bases line up with TRBD1. Germline V gene lookup returns CDR1 SGHAT and CDR2 FQNNGV. The CDR3 covers 15 residues. V was clipped by 4 bases and J by 8 bases; unmatched bases: 11. CDR3 nucleotide sequence: TGTGCCAGCAGCTCGCGGACAGGGGCAGGCATCGGCTACACCTTC. It yields the protein CASSSRTGAGIGYTF.

The gene calls are TRBV7-9 and TRBJ1-1, with D perhaps matching TRBD1 (5 bases). CDR1 is SEHNR, CDR2 FQNEAQ, per germline (reference sequence). CDR3 length: 14 residues. The V end was cut by 2 bases, the J end by 1 base, with 8 bases between. DNA for the CDR3: TGTGCCAGCAGCTTATTTCAGGGGAACACTGAAGCTTTCTTT. As protein: CASSLFQGNTEAFF.

The chain's CDR3 is CASSEDRARQAFF. The CDR3 region has the DNA TGTGCCAGCAGCGAGGACAGGGCCCGTCAAGCTTTCTTT. This chain links TRBV5-4 with TRBJ1-1, with TRBD1 identical over 8 bases. Germline values: CDR1 SGHNT, CDR2 YYREEE (reference sequence). This CDR3 comprises 13 residues. Trimming removed 4 bases from V and 9 bases from J; junction bases left unmatched: 8.

The gene calls are TRBV7-9 and TRBJ1-1; TRBD1 matches 7 bases. CDR1 is SEHNR and CDR2 is FQNEAQ in the germline V gene (reference sequence). The V and J ends lost 5 bases and 2 bases, in that order; junction bases with no gene match: 8. The CDR3 loop spans 15 amino acids. The CDR3 region has the DNA TGTGCCAGCAGCCCAGAGGGGGCGCGCAACACTGAAGCTTTCTTT. This gives the protein CASSPEGARNTEAFF.

The genes are TRBV11-2 and TRBJ2-3; 8 bases map to TRBD2. The V and J ends lost 8 bases and 5 bases, in that order; junction bases with no gene match: 12. Germline V gene sequence: CDR1 SGHAT, CDR2 FQNNGV. CDR3 length: 15 amino acids. The CDR3 bases are TGTGCCAGCTACCTATCGGGGGGGCCGATAGATACGCAGTATTTT. This encodes CASYLSGGPIDTQYF.

The chain joins TRBV6-5 to TRBJ2-3, with a weak D call TRBD2 (6 bases). Germline values: CDR1 MNHEY, CDR2 SVGAGI. CDR3 length: 11 amino acids. Trimming stripped 10 bases from V and 6 bases from J, with 11 bases between. This CDR3 reads CATFRGDTQYF. The CDR3 DNA sequence: TGTGCCACCTTTCGGGGGGATACGCAGTATTTT.

The V call is TRBV28, the J call TRBJ2-3, with 8 bases identical to TRBD2. J gave up 6 bases and V 3 bases, and 14 bases lay outside the gene matches. Germline V gene lookup returns CDR1 MDHEN and CDR2 SYDVKM. The CDR3 has 17 amino acids. The CDR3 region has the DNA TGTGCCAGCAGTTTCCATTCTGGAGCGGGAGACGGGGATACGCAGTATTTT. Residues: CASSFHSGAGDGDTQYF.

This sequence joins TRBV7-2 and TRBJ2-5; TRBD1 agrees at 7 bases. V was pared by 5 bases and J by 5 bases, with 11 bases of the junction left unmatched. CDR3 length equals 15 residues. The germline CDR1 and CDR2 sequences are SGHTA and FQGNSA. The CDR3 DNA reads TGTGCCAGCAGCCCCCCCGGGACAGACGTCGAGACCCAGTACTTC. Encoded protein: CASSPPGTDVETQYF.

This rearrangement joins TRBV6-1 to TRBJ2-1; D unresolved. The V gene lost 0 bases and the J gene lost 3 bases, with 12 bases spanning the gap. CDR1 is MNHNS, CDR2 SASEGT, per germline. The CDR3 is 16 residues long. The CDR3 loop is CASSEALQRSYNEQFF. CDR3 nucleotide sequence: TGTGCCAGCAGTGAAGCTCTTCAAAGGAGCTACAATGAGCAGTTCTTC.

Comments on this clone: The sample holds other DNA sequences that translate to the same CDR3. CDR3 DNA sequence: TGTGCCAGCTCCCCCGGGACCGGGGGGACAGATACGCAGTATTTT. The encoded protein is CASSPGTGGTDTQYF. The chain couples TRBV18 to TRBJ2-3, with 7 bases that match TRBD2. The trim removed 6 bases at V and 3 bases at J, leaving 9 bases unmatched. The CDR3 covers 15 residues. The germline V gene has CDR1 KGHSH and CDR2 LQKENI.

The chain uses TRBV11-1 and TRBJ2-7; 9 positions agree with TRBD1. Germline trimming cut 5 bases from V and 5 bases from J; bases unmatched to any gene: 4. Germline lookup yields CDR1 SGHAT and CDR2 FQDESV (reference sequence). The CDR3 consists of 13 residues. As DNA, the CDR3 is TGTGCCAGCAGCGGACAGGGGAGGGACGAGCAGTACTTC. Its protein product is CASSGQGRDEQYF.

This clone was recorded a few times. The chain carries TRBV7-2 and TRBJ2-4; D is unresolved. The CDR3 runs to 13 residues. Germline-derived CDR1 and CDR2 are SGHTA and FQGNSA. V was trimmed by 6 bases and J by 6 bases, leaving 12 bases between them. The CDR3 DNA reads as TGTGCCAGCAGTATACAACCGGGAAACATTCAGTACTTC. Translated, it gives CASSIQPGNIQYF.